This T cell receptor beta chain is from a study of T cells in localized non-small cell lung cancer. The study's findings and limits: Clonality peaked in uninvolved adjacent lung rather than tumor. Tumor samples were not multi-region, leaving intratumor heterogeneity unexcluded. Median detection of top 100 tumor clones in adjacent lung was around 60 clones.

Only in-frame clones appear in the TCRdb table, and some are missing; sequencing was by immunoSEQ multiplex PCR. The sample lists more than 30,000 clones; 78% were seen once. On this clone: Antigen specificity is unknown.

CDR1 and CDR2 from the germline V gene are MNHEY and SMNVEV (reference sequence). The CDR3 spans 16 residues. V lost 10 bases to trimming and J lost 3 bases; unmatched junction nucleotides: 17. The TCR was taken from a male donor older than 55 with stage II squamous cell lung carcinoma. The sequences come from peripheral blood, collected before any cancer treatment. J is TRBJ2-7 and V is TRBV27, with 8 bases lining up with TRBD2. The CDR3 region is CAISRGGRESFYEQYF. CDR3 DNA: TGTGCCATCTCTCGGGGGGGGCGCGAGTCTTTCTACGAGCAGTACTTC.